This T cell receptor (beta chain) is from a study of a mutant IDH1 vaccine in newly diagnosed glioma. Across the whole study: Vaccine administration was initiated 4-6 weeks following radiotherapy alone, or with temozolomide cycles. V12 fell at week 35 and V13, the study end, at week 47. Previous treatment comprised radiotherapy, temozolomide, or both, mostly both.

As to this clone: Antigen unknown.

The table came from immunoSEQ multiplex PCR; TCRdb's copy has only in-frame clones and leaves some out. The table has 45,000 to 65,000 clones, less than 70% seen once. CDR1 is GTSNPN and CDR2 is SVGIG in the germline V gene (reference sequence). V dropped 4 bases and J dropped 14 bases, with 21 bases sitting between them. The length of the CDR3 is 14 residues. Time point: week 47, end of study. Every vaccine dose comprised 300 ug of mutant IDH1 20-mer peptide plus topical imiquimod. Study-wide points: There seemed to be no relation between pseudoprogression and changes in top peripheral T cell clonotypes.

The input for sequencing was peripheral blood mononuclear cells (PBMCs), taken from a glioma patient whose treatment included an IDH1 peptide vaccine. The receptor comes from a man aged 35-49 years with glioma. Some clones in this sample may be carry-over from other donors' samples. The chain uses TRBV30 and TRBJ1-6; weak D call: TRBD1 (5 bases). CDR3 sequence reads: CAWTPRWGVLTLHF. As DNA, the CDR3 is TGTGCCTGGACTCCTCGATGGGGGGTTTTAACCCTCCACTTT.